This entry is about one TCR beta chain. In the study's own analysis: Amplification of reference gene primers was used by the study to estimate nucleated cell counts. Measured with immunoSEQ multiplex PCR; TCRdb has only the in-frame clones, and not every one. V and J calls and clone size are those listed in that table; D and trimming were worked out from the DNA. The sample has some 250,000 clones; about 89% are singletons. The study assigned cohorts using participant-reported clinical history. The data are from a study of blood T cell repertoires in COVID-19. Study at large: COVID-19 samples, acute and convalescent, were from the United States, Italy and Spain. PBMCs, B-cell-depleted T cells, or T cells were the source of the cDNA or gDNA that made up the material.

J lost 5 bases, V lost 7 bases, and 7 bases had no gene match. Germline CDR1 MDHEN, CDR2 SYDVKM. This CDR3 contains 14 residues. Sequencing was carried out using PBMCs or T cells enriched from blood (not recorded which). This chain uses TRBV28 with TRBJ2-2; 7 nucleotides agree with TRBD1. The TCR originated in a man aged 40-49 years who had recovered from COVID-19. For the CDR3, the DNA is TGTGCCAGCACTAAAACAGGGGCTACCGGGGAGCTGTTTTTT. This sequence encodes CASTKTGATGELFF.